The T cell receptor (beta chain) under discussion was sequenced for a study of blood T cell repertoires in COVID-19 (TCRdb year 2020). Describing the broader study: Samples from collaborators originated in the United States, Italy and Spain and spanned both the acute and convalescent phases of COVID-19. The repertoires were released in a freely available public database meant as a resource for research on the immune response to SARS-CoV-2. The samples were drawn from two sources: the first 160 participants of the ongoing ImmuneRACE study, and 950 to 1,500 subjects contributed by 6 global collaborators. A de-identified subject ID, COVID-19 status, age in years and sex were almost always included in the sample metadata. The prospective study material was composed of cDNA or gDNA derived from T cells, B-cell-depleted T cells, or PBMCs. The dataset comprised deeply sampled blood TCRbeta repertoires from subjects exposed to, actively infected with, or recovered from COVID-19. Where HLA class I and class II types were available, the types were taken from metadata supplied by the sample provider, not from assay-based typing. What the research found in general, with its limitations: The amount of clinical and demographic metadata varied by source and participant and was provided uncurated.

TCRbeta CDR3 regions were amplified from genomic DNA by means of the immunoSEQ Assay, a bias-controlled multiplex PCR. The study's own analysis went as follows. The number of nucleated cells in each sample was estimated from the amplification of reference gene primers within the assay. To quantify the absolute abundance of each unique TCRbeta CDR3 rearrangement, sequence reads were collapsed and filtered. For each sample, productive Simpson clonality was calculated by taking the square root of Simpson's diversity index across productive rearrangements. The immuneACCESS repertoire file appears here via TCRdb, limited to in-frame rearrangements. These files lack a portion of the clones; in checked studies, under half of the deficit traces to unresolved V genes, and the cause of the others is not known. That table supplies the V and J calls and clone size; D and trimming were determined from the DNA. The sample table records roughly 110,000 clones; roughly 90% of these occur just once. 4.5% to 6% of the sample is held by the ten biggest clonotypes.

Collaborating institutions collected whole blood in K2EDTA tubes following their own protocols. For TCRbeta analysis, collaborators shipped samples as frozen whole blood, isolated PBMCs, or DNA extracted from either of those sample types. The CDR1 and CDR2 encoded by the germline V gene are SGHAT and FQNNGV. V gives up 5 bases and J gives up 1 base, and the segment between their germline ends measures 18 bases. The CDR3 covers 16 residues, taking in both the cysteine and the phenylalanine. Of the read, only the CDR3 DNA is kept; its 48 bases are in frame from base 1. On this clone: There is no known antigen for this receptor. No base-level quality is on record; no much larger clone is a single base apart.

Sequencing was done on a sample of peripheral blood. The chain links TRBV11-2 with TRBJ2-7; TRBD1 is possibly the D segment (7 matching bases). This clonotype originated in a man between 40 and 49 years old with active or convalescent COVID-19. The DNA sequence reads TGTGCCAGCAGCCCTAACGCAGGGGGGAGTTCCTACGAGCAGTACTTC. This encodes CASSPNAGGSSYEQYF.